This record looks at one T cell receptor beta chain sequence and its context. Germline V gives CDR1 MGHRA, CDR2 YSYEKL. This CDR3 has 16 residues. Trimming cost V 5 bases and J 0 bases; bases outside gene matches: 8. The entry originates in a study of metastatic and nonmetastatic thyroid tumors. TCRdb called clones again from the PCR reads with MiXCR. Of several thousand clones listed, about a third are singletons. Prior to thyroid surgery, none of the patients had received any treatment. The V call is TRBV4-1, the J call TRBJ2-3; 7 nucleotides match TRBD2. The source is a female donor with papillary thyroid cancer or a benign thyroid nodule (not recorded which). Some clones in this sample may be carry-over from other donors' samples. Material for sequencing was adjacent normal tissue. In DNA, the CDR3 is TGCGCCAGCAGCACCCGAGCGGGGACTAGCACAGATACGCAGTATTTT. This gives the protein CASSTRAGTSTDTQYF.